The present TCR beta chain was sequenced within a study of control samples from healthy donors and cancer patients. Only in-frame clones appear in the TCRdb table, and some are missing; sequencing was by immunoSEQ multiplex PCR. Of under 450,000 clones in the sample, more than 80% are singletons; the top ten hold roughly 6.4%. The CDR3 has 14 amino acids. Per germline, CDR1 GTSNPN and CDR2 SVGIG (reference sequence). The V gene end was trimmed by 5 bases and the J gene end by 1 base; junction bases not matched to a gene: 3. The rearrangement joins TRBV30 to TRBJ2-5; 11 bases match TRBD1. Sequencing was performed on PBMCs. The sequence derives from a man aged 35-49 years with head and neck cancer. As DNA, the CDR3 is TGTGCCTGGGCCGGGACAGGGGGCCAAGAGACCCAGTACTTC. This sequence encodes CAWAGTGGQETQYF. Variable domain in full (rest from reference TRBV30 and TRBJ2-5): SQTIHQWPATLVQPVGSPLSLECTVEGTSNPNLYWYRQAAGRGLQLLFYSVGIGQISSEVPQNLSASRPQDRQFILSSKKLLLSDSGFYLCAWAGTGGQETQYFGPGTRLLVL.